A selection of T cell receptor beta chains follows, all from one sample in a study of shared clonotypes between healthy human individuals. Using immunoSEQ multiplex PCR, the repertoire was profiled, and TCRdb retains in-frame clones only, with some absent. The table includes some 1,900,000 clones, about 95% detected once. The sample comprised naive CD8+ T cells sorted from blood. Receptors were obtained from a man aged 18-30 years in good health. Both conserved end residues are part of each CDR3. A D gene is named only where the DNA matches it firmly. Size tells how often a clone was seen (once, few, many) or the class of an expanded clone, and some rows leave it out.

-	TRBJ2-1	TRBV2	once	TGTGCCAGCAGGGCCTACAATGAGCAGTTCTTC	CASRAYNEQFF
TRBD2	TRBJ2-2	TRBV4-3	-	TGCGCCAGCAGCCAGGTGACTAGCCTCGCGAACACCGGGGAGCTGTTTTTT	CASSQVTSLANTGELFF
-	TRBJ2-7	TRBV7-9	-	TGTGCCAGCAGCTTCGCAGCAGGAACCTACGAGCAGTACTTC	CASSFAAGTYEQYF
-	TRBJ2-7	TRBV6-1	-	TGTGCCAGCAGTCCCTGGGGCTACGAGCAGTACTTC	CASSPWGYEQYF
-	TRBJ2-1	TRBV27	-	TGTGCCAGCAGTTTATCGAGTCTCAACAATGAGCAGTTCTTC	CASSLSSLNNEQFF
TRBD2	TRBJ2-7	TRBV7-9	-	TGTGCCAGCAGCTCCCTGACTAGCGGGACCGCCTACGAGCAGTACTTC	CASSSLTSGTAYEQYF
TRBD1	TRBJ1-4	TRBV27	few	TGTGCCAGCAGTTTGGACAGGTTTAATGAAAAACTGTTTTTT	CASSLDRFNEKLFF
-	TRBJ2-7	TRBV27	-	TGTGCCAGCAGGGGGACTTACGAGCAGTACTTC	CASRGTYEQYF
-	TRBJ2-7	TRBV2	-	TGTGCCAGCACGACTAGCTCCTACGAGCAGTACTTC	CASTTSSYEQYF
-	TRBJ2-7	TRBV7-9	-	TGTGCCAGCAGCTTTGGGGCAAGCTCCTACGAGCAGTACTTC	CASSFGASSYEQYF
-	TRBJ1-6	TRBV12-1	once	TGTGCCAGCAGCTTTGTCCCGAGGGATTCACCCCTCCACTTT	CASSFVPRDSPLHF
-	TRBJ2-3	TRBV5-6	-	TGTGCCAGCAGCCCGGGACTTGCTAGCACAGATACGCAGTATTTT	CASSPGLASTDTQYF
-	TRBJ2-2	TRBV6-1	-	TGTGCCAGCAGTGTGGTAACCGCGAACACCGGGGAGCTGTTTTTT	CASSVVTANTGELFF
-	TRBJ2-7	TRBV2	-	TGTGCCAGCAGTGCGTACCGAAGTTCCTACGAGCAGTACTTC	CASSAYRSSYEQYF
-	TRBJ2-3	TRBV7-2	-	TGTGCCAGCAGCTTAGCACCCGGGACGGAGACAGATACGCAGTATTTT	CASSLAPGTETDTQYF
TRBD1	TRBJ2-1	TRBV6-5	-	TGTGCCAGCAGTCGCCCGGGACAGGGGTACAATGAGCAGTTCTTC	CASSRPGQGYNEQFF
TRBD2	TRBJ2-5	TRBV4-3	-	TGCGCCAGCAGCCCCGGGACTAGCGGGAGCAAGACCCAGTACTTC	CASSPGTSGSKTQYF
-	TRBJ2-1	TRBV6-6	-	TGTGCCAGCAGTTACTCTAATGAGCAGTTCTTC	CASSYSNEQFF
TRBD1	TRBJ1-2	TRBV6-4	-	TGTGCCAGCAGTGACTCGATGCGGTCAGGGGGTTATGGCTACACCTTC	CASSDSMRSGGYGYTF
-	TRBJ1-2	TRBV6-4	once	TGTGCCAGCAGTCCCGGAGGGGGTGAGGATGGCTACACCTTC	CASSPGGGEDGYTF